The 12 T cell receptor beta chains listed next were all sequenced from one sample in a study of blood T cells in healthy people across ages (dated by TCRdb to about 2015). Receptors were amplified or captured by 5' RACE. TCRdb lists the instrument as Illumina HiSeq 2500. The second PCR ran for about 6 to 12 cycles and used a J-beta primer mix along with a sample-barcoded 5' primer. TCRdb reanalyzed the raw reads on its own, using fastp at Q25 for trimming and MiXCR for clone calling, and kept in-frame beta chains. Under each unique CDR3 protein, matching rows form one entry showing the most common genes and DNA. This sample lists 1.5 million to 2 million distinct CDR3 sequences; roughly 28% were detected once. The ten largest clones take up over 7% of the sample. Sequencing used blood. The receptor set was obtained from a woman between 25 and 40 years old in good health.

This chain connects TRBV7-3 to TRBJ2-1, with 10 nucleotides matching TRBD2. V was pared by 4 bases and J by 8 bases, with 8 bases of the junction left unmatched. Germline assignment: CDR1 SGHTA and CDR2 FQGTGA. This CDR3 region has 15 residues. CDR3 in amino acids: CASSSLALAGDEQFF. CDR3 nucleotides: TGTGCCAGCAGCTCATTAGCCCTAGCGGGGGATGAGCAGTTCTTC.

Concerning this clonotype: Just one base apart from a much larger clone, this may be a read error. The chain is built from TRBV20-1 and TRBJ2-7; 8 bases align to TRBD2. With 6 bases clipped from V and 3 bases from J, the junction kept 10 bases outside the gene matches. The CDR3 loop spans 14 amino acids. Germline V gives CDR1 DFQATT, CDR2 SNEGSKA (reference sequence). In DNA form, the CDR3 reads TGCAGTGCGGCACTAGCGGAGAGACACTACGAGCAGTACTTC. It specifies CSAALAERHYEQYF.

This chain uses TRBV5-1 with TRBJ1-1, with 7 bases that match TRBD1. From germline, CDR1 is SGHRS and CDR2 YFSETQ. With 0 bases clipped from V and 6 bases from J, the junction kept 5 bases outside the gene matches. The CDR3 length is 14 residues. The CDR3 reads CASSLEGAGAEAFF. CDR3 nucleotides: TGCGCCAGCAGCTTGGAGGGGGCTGGGGCTGAAGCTTTCTTT.

This clonotype was picked up a small number of times. The rearrangement joins TRBV2 to TRBJ2-1; possibly TRBD2 for D (7 bases). V lost 0 bases, J lost 7 bases, and 13 bases lay in between. The CDR3 consists of 15 residues. In germline, CDR1 is SNHLY, CDR2 FYNNEI. In nucleotides, the CDR3 is TGTGCCAGCAGTGAAGCGATCGGGGGGCGGAATGAGCAGTTCTTC. Translation: CASSEAIGGRNEQFF.

Remarks on this clonotype: An end of the junction differs from the germline gene, which may be a read error. The chain employs TRBV5-1 and TRBJ1-2; 10 bases agree with TRBD1. Germline V gene lookup returns CDR1 SGHRS and CDR2 YFSETQ. The CDR3 has 13 residues. The CDR3 loop is CASRLDRGDGHTF. The CDR3 DNA reads as TGCGCCAGCAGGCTGGACAGGGGGGATGGCCACACCTTC.

Many counts were recorded for this clonotype. This rearrangement joins TRBV30 to TRBJ2-6, with D uncertain. CDR1 GTSNPN and CDR2 SVGIG come from the germline V gene (reference sequence). V lost 0 bases and J lost 2, with 2 bases in between. The CDR3 sequence is 13 residues long. The chain's CDR3 is CAWSVPGANVLTF. In nucleotides, the CDR3 is TGTGCCTGGAGTGTCCCTGGGGCCAACGTCCTGACTTTC.

This clonotype came up a few times. The rearrangement uses TRBV12-3 or TRBV12-4 and TRBJ2-1; 10 nucleotides match TRBD2. This CDR3 region has 15 residues. With 11 bases clipped from V and 0 bases from J, the junction kept 7 bases outside the gene matches. The CDR3 nucleotides are TGTGCCTGCCGGACTAGCGGAAGCTCCTACAATGAGCAGTTCTTC. Protein sequence: CACRTSGSSYNEQFF.

CDR3 DNA sequence: TGCGCCAGCAGCTCGACGGGGGGCGAGACTGAAGCTTTCTTT. As protein: CASSSTGGETEAFF. V gene TRBV5-1 combines with J gene TRBJ1-1; possible D gene TRBD1, 6 bases. V was shortened by 3 bases and J by 5 bases, with 14 bases between the two germline ends. The CDR3 runs 14 residues. Germline values: CDR1 SGHRS, CDR2 YFSETQ.

This clonotype was seen ten or more times. This chain connects TRBV7-2 to TRBJ2-7; 8 bases match TRBD1. This CDR3 has 15 amino acids. J lost 2 bases, V lost 5 bases, and 8 bases had no gene match. Germline CDR1 SGHTA, CDR2 FQGNSA. CDR3 amino acids: CASSPNRDRPYEQYF. Written as DNA, the CDR3 is TGTGCCAGCAGCCCTAACCGGGACAGGCCCTACGAGCAGTACTTC.

Many counts were recorded for this clonotype. The chain recombines TRBV10-2 with TRBJ2-4; 14 bases fit TRBD2. V lost 3 bases, J lost 8 bases, and 3 bases stayed unmatched. The CDR3 runs 15 residues. Germline CDR1 WSHSY, CDR2 SAAADI. The CDR3 sequence: CASSEGLAGGHIQYF. The CDR3 DNA reads as TGCGCCAGCAGTGAAGGACTAGCGGGGGGCCACATTCAGTACTTC.

A word on this clonotype: At one end the junction does not follow the germline gene, possibly because of a read error. The chain carries TRBV20-1 and TRBJ2-7; TRBD2 matches at 12 bases. The CDR3 contains 19 residues. Germline CDR1 and CDR2: DFQATT and SNEGSKA (reference sequence). CDR3 nucleotides: TGCGGTGCTTACGGACAACAGATCGGTACTAGCGGGAGGCCCTACGAGCAGTACTTC. Its protein is CGAYGQQIGTSGRPYEQYF.

The gene calls are TRBV5-1 and TRBJ2-5; the D call may be TRBD1 or TRBD2 (5 bases each). The CDR3 extends over 14 amino acids. Germline loops: CDR1 SGHRS, CDR2 YFSETQ. V was pared by 2 bases and J by 5 bases, with 13 bases between. CDR3 DNA: TGCGCCAGCAGCTTCGGGACGGGGTCGGAGACCCAGTACTTC. This gives the protein CASSFGTGSETQYF.